The 26 T cell receptor beta chains below all came from one sample that was sequenced in a study of cytomegalovirus exposure and HLA in healthy donors. The study ran its PCR with 60 Vbeta and 13 Jbeta primers. Libraries were prepared by immunoSEQ multiplex PCR; TCRdb keeps only in-frame clonotypes and omits some of them. The sample holds roughly 60,000 clones, 70% to 80% seen once. The source material was PBMCs. The receptors originated from a female donor in good health and CMV-seronegative.

This chain links TRBV12-5 with TRBJ1-5; D gene unclear. Trimming took 0 bases from V and 0 from J, leaving 6 bases between them. The germline V gene encodes CDR1 LGHNT and CDR2 FRNRAP. This CDR3 has 15 amino acids. For the CDR3, the DNA is TGTGCTAGTGGTTTGGTACGGGATAGCAATCAGCCCCAGCATTTT. It encodes CASGLVRDSNQPQHF.

This chain joins TRBV19 and TRBJ1-4; 9 bases line up with TRBD1. CDR1 and CDR2 (germline): LNHDA, SQIVND (reference sequence). J was trimmed by 6 bases and V by 8 bases; bases with no gene match: 10. CDR3 length equals 15 residues. Here the CDR3 DNA reads TGTGCCAGTTCCCATTACAGGGGGCGCGATGAAAAACTGTTTTTT. Translated, it gives CASSHYRGRDEKLFF.

The V gene is TRBV6-6, the J gene TRBJ1-1; TRBD1 matches 11 bases. CDR3 length: 16 residues. The V segment lost 1 base and the J segment 3 bases; nucleotides outside the gene matches: 4. CDR1 is MNHNY and CDR2 is SVGAGI in the germline V gene (reference sequence). CDR3 region: CASSYYRDRGYTEAFF. The CDR3 DNA follows: TGTGCCAGCAGTTACTACCGGGACAGGGGGTACACTGAAGCTTTCTTT.

The rearrangement joins TRBV4-3 to TRBJ2-3, with 10 bases matching TRBD2. The CDR3 extends over 15 amino acids. After removal of 3 bases from V and 4 bases from J, the junction contained 4 bases not matched to a gene. Germline assignment: CDR1 LGHNA and CDR2 YSLEER. The CDR3 is CASSHQRGGADTQYF. For the CDR3, the DNA is TGCGCCAGCAGCCACCAGCGGGGGGGCGCAGATACGCAGTATTTT.

The genes are TRBV9 and TRBJ1-3, with D perhaps matching TRBD1 (6 bases). Trimming removed 3 bases from V and 0 bases from J, with 10 bases in between. The germline V gene encodes CDR1 SGDLS and CDR2 YYNGEE. The CDR3 runs 15 residues. The CDR3 here is CASSGGTNSGNTIYF. The CDR3 coding sequence is TGTGCCAGCAGCGGTGGGACAAACTCTGGAAACACCATATATTTT.

CDR3 nucleotides: TGTGCCAGCAGCTTGACCGGAGGGAGGGGGGGTCAGCCCCAGCATTTT. It is translated as CASSLTGGRGGQPQHF. The chain carries TRBV7-2 and TRBJ1-5; D is perhaps TRBD1 (6 bases). Germline CDR1 and CDR2: SGHTA and FQGNSA. The CDR3 contains 16 residues. V lost 3 bases and J lost 6, with 18 bases in between.

The V and J genes are TRBV7-6 and TRBJ1-1; D is ambiguous. The germline V gene has CDR1 SGHVS and CDR2 FNYEAQ. This CDR3 has 17 residues. Trimming pared 0 bases from V and 6 bases from J, leaving 20 bases between. CDR3 protein: CASSLAPTRKPVSEAFF. The CDR3 coding sequence is TGTGCCAGCAGCTTAGCCCCCACGAGGAAACCCGTCTCTGAAGCTTTCTTT.

The J gene is TRBJ2-1, the V gene TRBV2; 7 bases line up with TRBD1. The junction had 10 bases not matched to a gene; V was cut back by 7 bases and J by 4 bases. The CDR3 extends over 15 amino acids. The germline V gene has CDR1 SNHLY and CDR2 FYNNEI. The CDR3 here is CASTSGTDRYNEQFF. The CDR3 DNA sequence: TGTGCCAGCACCTCCGGGACAGACCGTTACAATGAGCAGTTCTTC.

The CDR3, as DNA: TGTGCCAGCACAAAGGGAGGGGCTTACGAGCAGTACTTC. This gives the protein CASTKGGAYEQYF. The chain joins TRBV28 to TRBJ2-7; the match to TRBD2 covers 7 bases. The CDR3 is 13 residues long. The germline gives CDR1 MDHEN, CDR2 SYDVKM. Losses at the gene ends were 7 bases for V and 4 bases for J; bases not matched to a gene: 7.

As DNA, the CDR3 is TGTGCCAGTAGTACACTTGACAGGCTTAATTCACCCCTCCACTTT. Protein sequence: CASSTLDRLNSPLHF. The chain is built from TRBV19 and TRBJ1-6; D perhaps matches TRBD1 (6 bases). V was trimmed by 4 bases and J by 6 bases, leaving 13 bases between them. Germline V lookup: CDR1 LNHDA, CDR2 SQIVND (reference sequence). This CDR3 contains 15 residues.

This chain links TRBV19 with TRBJ1-2; the match to TRBD1 covers 8 bases. Germline CDR1 and CDR2: LNHDA and SQIVND (reference sequence). J was trimmed by 3 bases and V by 5 bases; bases with no gene match: 11. This CDR3 has 16 residues. The DNA for the CDR3 is TGTGCCAGTAGTTCGCTGGGGGGACAGGCCGACTATGGCTACACCTTC. Amino acids: CASSSLGGQADYGYTF. Using reference TRBV19 and TRBJ1-2 for the parts outside the CDR3, the full variable domain is DGGITQSPKYLFRKEGQNVTLSCEQNLNHDAMYWYRQDPGQGLRLIYYSQIVNDFQKGDIAEGYSVSREKKESFPLTVTSAQKNPTAFYLCASSSLGGQADYGYTFGSGTRLTVV.

The chain couples TRBV7-3 to TRBJ2-1; 9 nucleotides agree with TRBD1. Germline V lookup: CDR1 SGHTA, CDR2 FQGTGA. V was pared by 5 bases and J by 7 bases, with 3 bases of the junction left unmatched. The CDR3 is made up of 13 amino acids. The CDR3 DNA follows: TGTGCCAGCAGCCCCGGGACAGGGAATGAGCAGTTCTTC. Amino acid sequence: CASSPGTGNEQFF.

This clone was detected a few times. The gene calls are TRBV7-9 and TRBJ1-1; possibly TRBD1 for D (5 bases). V was cut by 6 bases and J by 0 bases, with 17 bases left in between. CDR3 length equals 16 residues. Germline CDR1 is SEHNR and CDR2 is FQNEAQ (reference sequence). CDR3 loop: CASSPPEGGVNTEAFF. In DNA, the CDR3 is TGTGCCAGCAGTCCCCCGGAGGGAGGGGTGAACACTGAAGCTTTCTTT.

This chain links TRBV14 with TRBJ1-1, with D perhaps TRBD1 (6 bases). Per germline, CDR1 SGHDN and CDR2 FVKESK. There are 14 residues in the CDR3. Trimming pared 3 bases from V and 0 bases from J, leaving 8 bases between. The CDR3 nucleotides are TGTGCCAGCAGCCACAGGGGCCTGAACACTGAAGCTTTCTTT. This sequence encodes CASSHRGLNTEAFF.

The rearrangement uses TRBV6-1 and TRBJ1-6, with TRBD1 matching over 7 bases. The V segment lost 4 bases and the J segment 9 bases; nucleotides outside the gene matches: 15. The CDR3 has 17 residues. CDR1 is MNHNS, CDR2 SASEGT, per germline. CDR3 amino acids: CASSGTNPGQLGSPLHF. CDR3 bases: TGTGCCAGCAGTGGGACAAACCCGGGACAGTTGGGTTCACCCCTCCACTTT.

This clone was counted a few times. This chain links TRBV29-1 with TRBJ1-1; 7 bases are a match to TRBD1. Per germline, CDR1 SQVTM and CDR2 ANQGSEA. The CDR3 consists of 12 residues. The J segment lost 6 bases and the V segment lost 7 bases, leaving 8 bases of the junction unmatched. The CDR3 sequence: CSGRTGMAEAFF. CDR3 nucleotides: TGCAGCGGACGGACAGGAATGGCTGAAGCTTTCTTT.

This clone was seen only once. V usage is TRBV6-6 and J usage is TRBJ1-1, with a weak D call TRBD1 (6 bases). The CDR3 has 16 amino acids. Trimming took 6 bases from V and 5 from J, leaving 22 bases between them. Germline lookup yields CDR1 MNHNY and CDR2 SVGAGI (reference sequence). CDR3 in amino acids: CASSLDRLRGLTEAFF. CDR3 in DNA: TGTGCCAGCAGCTTAGACAGGCTGAGGGGGTTGACTGAAGCTTTCTTT.

The chain combines TRBV30 with TRBJ1-2; D gene uncertain. The CDR3 is 16 amino acids. V dropped 4 bases and J dropped 7 bases, with 25 bases sitting between them. Germline loops: CDR1 GTSNPN, CDR2 SVGIG (reference sequence). CDR3 loop: CAWTERPAGGRGGYTF. As DNA, the CDR3 is TGTGCCTGGACCGAGAGGCCGGCTGGCGGCCGCGGTGGCTACACCTTC. Supplemented by reference TRBV30 and TRBJ1-2, the full variable domain reads SQTIHQWPATLVQPVGSPLSLECTVEGTSNPNLYWYRQAAGRGLQLLFYSVGIGQISSEVPQNLSASRPQDRQFILSSKKLLLSDSGFYLCAWTERPAGGRGGYTFGSGTRLTVV.

J is TRBJ2-7 and V is TRBV7-8, with TRBD2 as a possible D gene (7 bases). CDR1 is SGHVS and CDR2 is FQNEAQ in the germline V gene. V was trimmed by 10 bases and J by 4 bases, leaving 29 bases between them. CDR3 size: 17 residues. DNA of the CDR3: TGTGCCACCATTCATCTGGAGTTGGGGGGGGCTCGGTACGAGCAGTACTTC. It specifies CATIHLELGGARYEQYF.

Only one count was recorded for this clone. This sequence joins TRBV19 and TRBJ2-4; D is uncertain. CDR1 and CDR2 (germline): LNHDA, SQIVND (reference sequence). The CDR3 consists of 13 residues. V was shortened by 3 bases and J by 5 bases, with 8 bases between the two germline ends. In nucleotides, the CDR3 is TGTGCCAGTAGTATCAATACAGAAAACATTCAGTACTTC. It is translated as CASSINTENIQYF.

CDR3: CASSFWDIVANTGELFF. The DNA for the CDR3 is TGTGCCAGCAGTTTTTGGGACATCGTCGCGAACACCGGGGAGCTGTTTTTT. V and J are TRBV28 and TRBJ2-2, with D tentatively TRBD1 (6 bases). With 3 bases removed from V and 0 bases from J, the gap between germline ends came to 14 bases. Germline V gives CDR1 MDHEN, CDR2 SYDVKM. The CDR3 is 17 residues long.

This chain connects TRBV29-1 to TRBJ1-1; 11 bases are shared with TRBD1. The CDR3 length is 11 residues. The J segment lost 10 bases and the V segment lost 5 bases, leaving 3 bases of the junction unmatched. The germline V gene has CDR1 SQVTM and CDR2 ANQGSEA. The CDR3 sequence is CSVRDRGGAFF. As DNA, the CDR3 is TGCAGCGTTAGGGACAGGGGGGGAGCTTTCTTT.

The chain is built from TRBV1 and TRBJ1-4; the D call TRBD1 from the table was never checked on the DNA. TRBV1 is recorded as a pseudogene. This CDR3 has 17 residues. The CDR3 here is CTSTSNAGKATNEKLFF. Here the CDR3 DNA reads TGCACCAGCACATCTAACGCAGGGAAAGCAACTAATGAAAAACTGTTTTTT.

V is TRBV19 and J is TRBJ2-1, with a possible D match to TRBD2 (6 bases). This CDR3 has 12 residues. V was trimmed by 6 bases and J by 10 bases, leaving 13 bases between them. The germline V gene encodes CDR1 LNHDA and CDR2 SQIVND (reference sequence). The DNA of the CDR3 is TGTGCCAGTAGCACCCTGGGGAGGGAGCAGTTCTTC. Its protein is CASSTLGREQFF.

The chain links TRBV5-1 to TRBJ2-2; 9 nucleotides line up with TRBD1. Germline-derived CDR1 and CDR2 are SGHRS and YFSETQ. The CDR3 runs 16 residues. The V and J ends lost 2 bases and 5 bases, in that order; junction bases with no gene match: 7. CDR3 bases: TGCGCCAGCAGCTTAATATCCGGGACAGGGACCGGGGAGCTGTTTTTT. It specifies CASSLISGTGTGELFF. The full variable domain, with the rest looked up from reference TRBV5-1 and TRBJ2-2, is KAGVTQTPRYLIKTRGQQVTLSCSPISGHRSVSWYQQTPGQGLQFLFEYFSETQRNKGNFPGRFSGRQFSNSRSEMNVSTLELGDSALYLCASSLISGTGTGELFFGEGSRLTVL.

V gene TRBV19 combines with J gene TRBJ2-7, with D perhaps TRBD1 (6 bases). The CDR3 is 13 residues long. V was clipped by 5 bases and J by 0 bases, with 8 bases between them. Germline lookup yields CDR1 LNHDA and CDR2 SQIVND (reference sequence). The DNA for the CDR3 is TGTGCCAGTAGTGTGGACAGCTCCTACGAGCAGTACTTC. Translated: CASSVDSSYEQYF.